The T cell receptor beta chain under discussion was sequenced for a study of identical twins. Healthy Caucasians, and only they, were the donors. TCRdb called the 5' RACE reads again in MiXCR, with one record for every CDR3 protein. The profile shows about 520,000 distinct CDR3 sequences, approximately 22% of them singletons. The CDR3 has 16 residues. With 5 bases removed from V and 0 bases from J, the gap between germline ends came to 14 bases. Germline values: CDR1 SEHNR, CDR2 FQNEAQ (reference sequence). These data were likewise used in another study, on T cells expressing NK-cell markers. That paper notes: Beta-chain profiling covered CD3+CD56+NKG2C+, CD3+CD56+NKG2C- and CD3+CD56-NKG2C+ sorted subsets. Sequencing covered eight donors, seven HCMV-seropositive and one seronegative.

This sequence was found in a woman under 30 in good health. The chain employs TRBV7-9 and TRBJ2-1; D possibly corresponds to TRBD1 (6 bases). Sequenced input: CD4+ T cells sorted from blood. The CDR3 here is CASSPVDRSSYNEQFF. In nucleotides, the CDR3 is TGTGCCAGCAGCCCGGTTGACAGGAGCTCCTACAATGAGCAGTTCTTC.